This T cell receptor (beta chain) was identified during a study of cytomegalovirus exposure and HLA in healthy donors. CDR1 is MGHRA and CDR2 is YSYEKL in the germline V gene. This CDR3 contains 16 residues. The V end lost 7 bases, the J end lost 6 bases, and 22 bases lay between the germline ends. The PCR contained 60 Vbeta and 13 Jbeta primers. Libraries were prepared by immunoSEQ multiplex PCR; TCRdb keeps only in-frame clonotypes and omits some of them. The profile shows about 98,000 clones, around 67% of them singletons. This TCR came from a male donor in good health and CMV-seronegative. Material: PBMCs. The gene calls are TRBV4-1 and TRBJ2-1, with a weak D call TRBD2 (6 bases). CDR3 sequence: CASKRTASDPSNEQFF. The CDR3 coding sequence is TGCGCCAGCAAAAGGACGGCTAGCGACCCCTCCAATGAGCAGTTCTTC.